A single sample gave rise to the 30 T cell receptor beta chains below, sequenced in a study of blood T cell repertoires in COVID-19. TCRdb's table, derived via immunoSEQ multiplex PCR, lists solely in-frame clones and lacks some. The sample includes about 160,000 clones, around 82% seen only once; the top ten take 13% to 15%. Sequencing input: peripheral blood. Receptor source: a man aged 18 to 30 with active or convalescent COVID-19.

Here the CDR3 reads CASSTGTGGNTIYF. CDR3 DNA sequence: TGTGCCAGCAGCACAGGGACAGGGGGAAACACCATATATTTT. The chain joins TRBV9 to TRBJ1-3, with 9 nucleotides matching TRBD1. V was clipped by 4 bases and J by 4 bases; unmatched bases: 3. Germline-derived CDR1 and CDR2 are SGDLS and YYNGEE. The CDR3 consists of 14 residues.

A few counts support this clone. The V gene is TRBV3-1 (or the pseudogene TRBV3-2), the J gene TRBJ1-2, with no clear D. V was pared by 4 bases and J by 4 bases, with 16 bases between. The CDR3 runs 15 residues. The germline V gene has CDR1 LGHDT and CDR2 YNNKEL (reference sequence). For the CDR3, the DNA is TGTGCCAGCAGCCGGAAGGTGGGAGCTATCTATGGCTACACCTTC. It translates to CASSRKVGAIYGYTF.

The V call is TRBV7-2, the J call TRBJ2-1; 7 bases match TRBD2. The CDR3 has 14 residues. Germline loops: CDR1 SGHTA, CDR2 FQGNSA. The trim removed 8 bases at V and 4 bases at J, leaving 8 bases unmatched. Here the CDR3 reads CASRATSQYNEQFF. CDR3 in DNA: TGTGCCAGCCGCGCGACTAGCCAGTACAATGAGCAGTTCTTC.

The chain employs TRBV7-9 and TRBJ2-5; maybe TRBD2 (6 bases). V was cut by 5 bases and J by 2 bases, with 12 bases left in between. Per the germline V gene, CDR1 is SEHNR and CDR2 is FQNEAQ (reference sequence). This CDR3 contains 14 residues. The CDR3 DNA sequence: TGTGCCAGCAGCACCTCCCTAGCGCAAGAGACCCAGTACTTC. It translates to CASSTSLAQETQYF.

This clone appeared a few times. The CDR3 region has the DNA TGTGCCAGCACCTGGACAGGGGATTCACCCCTCCACTTT. It encodes CASTWTGDSPLHF. The chain joins TRBV12-3 or TRBV12-4 to TRBJ1-6; 9 bases fit TRBD1. The CDR3 has 13 residues. V lost 7 bases and J lost 8; bases outside the gene matches: 3.

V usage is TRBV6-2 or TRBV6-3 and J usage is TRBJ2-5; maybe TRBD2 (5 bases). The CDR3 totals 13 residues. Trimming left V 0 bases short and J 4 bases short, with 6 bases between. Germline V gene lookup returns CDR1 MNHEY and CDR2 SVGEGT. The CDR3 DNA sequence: TGTGCCAGCAGTTACTCGGGGAGAGAGACCCAGTACTTC. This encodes CASSYSGRETQYF.

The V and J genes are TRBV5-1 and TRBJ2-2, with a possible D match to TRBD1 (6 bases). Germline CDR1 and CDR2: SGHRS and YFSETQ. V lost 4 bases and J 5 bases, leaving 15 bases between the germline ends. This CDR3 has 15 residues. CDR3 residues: CASSRAQGKTGELFF. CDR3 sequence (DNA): TGCGCCAGCAGCAGGGCTCAGGGGAAGACCGGGGAGCTGTTTTTT.

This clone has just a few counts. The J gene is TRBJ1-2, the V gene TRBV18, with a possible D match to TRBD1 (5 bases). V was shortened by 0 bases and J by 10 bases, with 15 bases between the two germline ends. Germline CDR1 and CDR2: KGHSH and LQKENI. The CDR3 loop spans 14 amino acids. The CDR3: CASSPPGGFSFYTF. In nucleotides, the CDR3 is TGTGCCAGCTCACCACCGGGGGGTTTTTCATTCTACACCTTC.

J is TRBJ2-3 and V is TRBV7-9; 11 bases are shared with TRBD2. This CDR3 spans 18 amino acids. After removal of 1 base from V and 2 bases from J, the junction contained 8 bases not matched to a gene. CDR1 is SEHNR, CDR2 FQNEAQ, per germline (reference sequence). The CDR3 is CASSLVSPGLAATDTQYF. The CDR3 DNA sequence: TGTGCCAGCAGCTTAGTTTCCCCGGGACTAGCGGCCACAGATACGCAGTATTTT.

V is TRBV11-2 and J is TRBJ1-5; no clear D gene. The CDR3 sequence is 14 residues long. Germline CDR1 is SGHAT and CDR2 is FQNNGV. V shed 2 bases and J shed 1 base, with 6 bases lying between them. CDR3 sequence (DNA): TGTGCCAGCAGCTTAAGTGGCAGCAATCAGCCCCAGCATTTT. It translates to CASSLSGSNQPQHF.

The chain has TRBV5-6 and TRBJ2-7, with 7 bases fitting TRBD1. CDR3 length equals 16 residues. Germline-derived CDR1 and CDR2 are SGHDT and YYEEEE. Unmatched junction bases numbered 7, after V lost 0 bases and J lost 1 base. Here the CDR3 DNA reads TGTGCCAGCAGCTTGGCTTTAGGGACAGCTTCCTACGAGCAGTACTTC. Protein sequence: CASSLALGTASYEQYF.

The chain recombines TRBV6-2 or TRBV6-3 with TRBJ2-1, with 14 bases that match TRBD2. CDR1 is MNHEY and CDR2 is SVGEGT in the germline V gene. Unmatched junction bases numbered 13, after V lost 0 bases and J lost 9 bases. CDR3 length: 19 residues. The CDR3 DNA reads TGTGCCAGCAGTTACTCGACCATAACCGGGACTAGCGGGAGAGGTGAGCAGTTCTTC. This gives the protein CASSYSTITGTSGRGEQFF.

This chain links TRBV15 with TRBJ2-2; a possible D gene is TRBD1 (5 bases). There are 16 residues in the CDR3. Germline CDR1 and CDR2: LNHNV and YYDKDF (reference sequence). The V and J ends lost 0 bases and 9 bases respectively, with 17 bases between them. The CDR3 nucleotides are TGTGCCACCAGCAGAGATTTTGGCCCCAGGGATTGGGAGCTGTTTTTT. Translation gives CATSRDFGPRDWELFF.

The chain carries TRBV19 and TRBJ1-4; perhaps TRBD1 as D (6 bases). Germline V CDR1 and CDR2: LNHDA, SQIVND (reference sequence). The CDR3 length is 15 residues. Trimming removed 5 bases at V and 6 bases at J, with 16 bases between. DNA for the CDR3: TGTGCCAGTAGTCGCGGCAGGGGAGGGGATGAAAAACTGTTTTTT. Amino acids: CASSRGRGGDEKLFF.

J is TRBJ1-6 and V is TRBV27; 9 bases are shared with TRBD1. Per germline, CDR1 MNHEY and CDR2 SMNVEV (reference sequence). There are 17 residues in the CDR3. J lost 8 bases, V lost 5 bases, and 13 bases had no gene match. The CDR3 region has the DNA TGTGCCAGCAGTCGGACAGGGGCTCCTCGATCCCATTCACCCCTCCACTTT. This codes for CASSRTGAPRSHSPLHF.

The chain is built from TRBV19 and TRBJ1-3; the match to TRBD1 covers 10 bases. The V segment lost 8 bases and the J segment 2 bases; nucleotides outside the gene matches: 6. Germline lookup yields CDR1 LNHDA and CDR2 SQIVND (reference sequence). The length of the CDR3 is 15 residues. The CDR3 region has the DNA TGTGCCAGTGCCCTCGACAGGGGGCCTGGAAACACCATATATTTT. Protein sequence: CASALDRGPGNTIYF. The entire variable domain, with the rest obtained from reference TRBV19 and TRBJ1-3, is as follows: DGGITQSPKYLFRKEGQNVTLSCEQNLNHDAMYWYRQDPGQGLRLIYYSQIVNDFQKGDIAEGYSVSREKKESFPLTVTSAQKNPTAFYLCASALDRGPGNTIYFGEGSWLTVV.

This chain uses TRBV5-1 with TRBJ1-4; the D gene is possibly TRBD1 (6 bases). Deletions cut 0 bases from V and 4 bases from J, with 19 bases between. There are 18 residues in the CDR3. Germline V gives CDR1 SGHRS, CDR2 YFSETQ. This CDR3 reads CASSLASGARPLNEKLFF. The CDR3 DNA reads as TGCGCCAGCAGCTTGGCGTCAGGGGCGCGGCCACTTAATGAAAAACTGTTTTTT.

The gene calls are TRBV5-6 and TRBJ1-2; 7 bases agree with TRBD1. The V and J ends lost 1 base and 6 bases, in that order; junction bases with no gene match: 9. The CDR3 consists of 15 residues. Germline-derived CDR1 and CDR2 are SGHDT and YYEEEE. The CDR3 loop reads CASSLPPGQPDGYTF. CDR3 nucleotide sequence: TGTGCCAGCAGCTTGCCCCCGGGACAGCCAGATGGCTACACCTTC.

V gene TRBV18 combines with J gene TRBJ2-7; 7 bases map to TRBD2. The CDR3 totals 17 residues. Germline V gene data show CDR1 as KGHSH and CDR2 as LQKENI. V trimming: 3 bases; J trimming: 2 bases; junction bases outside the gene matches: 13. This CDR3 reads CASSPTGGAGYTYEQYF. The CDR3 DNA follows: TGTGCCAGCTCACCCACCGGGGGAGCGGGATACACCTACGAGCAGTACTTC.

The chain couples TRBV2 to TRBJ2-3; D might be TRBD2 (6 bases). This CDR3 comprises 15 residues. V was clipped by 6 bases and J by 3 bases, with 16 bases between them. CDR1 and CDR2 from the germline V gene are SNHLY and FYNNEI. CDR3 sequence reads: CASSLGTPRTDTQYF. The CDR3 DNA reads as TGTGCCAGCAGCCTGGGGACTCCGAGGACAGATACGCAGTATTTT.

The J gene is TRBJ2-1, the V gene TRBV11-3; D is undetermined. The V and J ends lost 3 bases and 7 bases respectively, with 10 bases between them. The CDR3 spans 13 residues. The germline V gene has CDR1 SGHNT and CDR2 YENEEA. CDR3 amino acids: CASSLTGWNEQFF. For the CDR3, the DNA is TGTGCCAGCAGCTTGACGGGTTGGAATGAGCAGTTCTTC.

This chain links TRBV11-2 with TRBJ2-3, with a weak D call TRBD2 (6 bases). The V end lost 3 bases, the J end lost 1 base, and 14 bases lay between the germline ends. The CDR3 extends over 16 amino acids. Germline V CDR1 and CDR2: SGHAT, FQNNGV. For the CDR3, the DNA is TGTGCCAGCAGCTTTTTTGGAACGGGAGGCACAGATACGCAGTATTTT. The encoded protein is CASSFFGTGGTDTQYF.

The DNA for the CDR3 is TGTGCCAGCAGCTTAGTGGGAGACCCCTCCTACAATGAGCAGTTCTTC. Amino acid sequence: CASSLVGDPSYNEQFF. The V and J genes are TRBV7-2 and TRBJ2-1; tentatively, D is TRBD2 (5 bases). The germline V gene encodes CDR1 SGHTA and CDR2 FQGNSA. The CDR3 extends over 16 amino acids. With 1 base removed from V and 0 bases from J, the gap between germline ends came to 10 bases.

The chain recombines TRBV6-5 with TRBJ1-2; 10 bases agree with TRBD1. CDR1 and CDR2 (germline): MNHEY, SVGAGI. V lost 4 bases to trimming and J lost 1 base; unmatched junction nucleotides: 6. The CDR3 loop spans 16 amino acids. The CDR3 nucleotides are TGTGCCAGCAGTTCAGGACAGGGGGATTTTAACTATGGCTACACCTTC. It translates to CASSSGQGDFNYGYTF.

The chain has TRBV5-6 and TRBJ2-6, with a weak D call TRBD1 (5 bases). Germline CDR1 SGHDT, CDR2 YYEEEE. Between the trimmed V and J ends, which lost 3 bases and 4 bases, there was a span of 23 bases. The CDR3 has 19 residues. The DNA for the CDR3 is TGTGCCAGCAGCTCTTACTTGGTATCAGGGTCAGGGGGGGCCAACGTCCTGACTTTC. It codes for CASSSYLVSGSGGANVLTF. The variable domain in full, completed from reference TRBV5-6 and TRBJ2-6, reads DAGVTQSPTHLIKTRGQQVTLRCSPKSGHDTVSWYQQALGQGPQFIFQYYEEEERQRGNFPDRFSGHQFPNYSSELNVNALLLGDSALYLCASSSYLVSGSGGANVLTFGAGSRLTVL.

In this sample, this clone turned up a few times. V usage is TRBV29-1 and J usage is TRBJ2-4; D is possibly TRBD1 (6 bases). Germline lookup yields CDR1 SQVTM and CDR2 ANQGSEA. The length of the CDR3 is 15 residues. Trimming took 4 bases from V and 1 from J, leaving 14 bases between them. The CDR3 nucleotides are TGCAGCGTTGGGTTCCCCCAGGGGGCCAAAAACATTCAGTACTTC. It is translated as CSVGFPQGAKNIQYF.

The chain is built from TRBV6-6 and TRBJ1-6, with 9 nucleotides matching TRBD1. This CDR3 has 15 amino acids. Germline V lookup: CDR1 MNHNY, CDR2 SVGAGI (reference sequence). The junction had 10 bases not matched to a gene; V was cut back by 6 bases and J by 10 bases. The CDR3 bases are TGTGCCAGCAGCCCGGGACAGGGACTTCGATCACCCCTCCACTTT. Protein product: CASSPGQGLRSPLHF.

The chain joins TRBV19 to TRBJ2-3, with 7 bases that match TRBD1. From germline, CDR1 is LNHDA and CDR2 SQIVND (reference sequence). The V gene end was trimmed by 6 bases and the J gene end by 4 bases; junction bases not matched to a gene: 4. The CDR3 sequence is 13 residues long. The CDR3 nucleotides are TGTGCCAGTAGACAGGGGAGCGCAGATACGCAGTATTTT. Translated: CASRQGSADTQYF.

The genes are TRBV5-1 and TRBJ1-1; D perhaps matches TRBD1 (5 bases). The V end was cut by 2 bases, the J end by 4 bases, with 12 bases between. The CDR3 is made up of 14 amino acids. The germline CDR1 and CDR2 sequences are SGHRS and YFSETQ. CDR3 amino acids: CASSFRGGGTEAFF. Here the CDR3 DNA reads TGCGCCAGCAGCTTTAGGGGAGGCGGCACTGAAGCTTTCTTT.

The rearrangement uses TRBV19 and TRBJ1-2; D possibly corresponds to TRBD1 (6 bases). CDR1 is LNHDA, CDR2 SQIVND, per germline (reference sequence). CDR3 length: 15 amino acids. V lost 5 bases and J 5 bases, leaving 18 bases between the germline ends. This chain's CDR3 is CASSPGTPNRYGYTF. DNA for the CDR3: TGTGCCAGTAGTCCGGGGACACCGAACCGGTATGGCTACACCTTC.